This is a list of T cell receptor beta chains from one sample in a study of CD8 T cells in ankylosing spondylitis. TCRdb re-called the 5' RACE reads through MiXCR, storing one row per CDR3 protein. The sample holds roughly 440,000 distinct CDR3 sequences; roughly a sixth are singletons and the top ten take just over 1%. Sequencing was performed on blood, either unsorted or a sorted T cell fraction (not recorded which). These TCRs come from a male donor with ankylosing spondylitis. CDR3s include the opening cysteine and the closing phenylalanine or tryptophan. The size field is filled for only some rows; it gives once, few, many or a size class.

v_call	j_call	clone_size	cdr3_aa
TRBV7-5	TRBJ2-2	-	CISVSEARKGEGPGELFF
TRBV29-1	TRBJ2-5	-	CSGAGDRETQYF
TRBV15	TRBJ1-2	-	CATSRDHLGGGNVGYTF
TRBV29-1	TRBJ1-2	many	CSVEGGADNYGYTF
TRBV28	TRBJ2-5	few	CASSVAGEAVGETQYF
TRBV6-1	TRBJ2-3	-	CASSGLAGESTDTQYF
TRBV27	TRBJ2-2	few	CASSSSGRTNTGELFF
TRBV15	TRBJ2-3	few	CATSRDWLDTQYF
TRBV4-2	TRBJ2-5	-	CASSQDSTPGQGQETQYF
TRBV29-1	TRBJ2-1	few	CSVETSGRTYNEQFF
TRBV4-1	TRBJ1-5	many	CASSQDTAYSNQPQHF
TRBV4-2	TRBJ2-1	few	CASSQAVGTGPYNEQFF
TRBV29-1	TRBJ2-7	-	CSVSPLGIAYEQYF
TRBV20-1	TRBJ1-3	-	CSARDRPGGKRTIYF
TRBV28	TRBJ2-1	-	CASVPGTGLYNEQFF
TRBV5-1	TRBJ1-2	many	CASSLDPGEDYGYTF
TRBV20-1	TRBJ2-7	few	CSAANLDWISEQYF
TRBV11-2	TRBJ2-3	-	CASSLAMGPATDTQYF
TRBV5-1	TRBJ2-2	-	CASRLAETNTGELFF
TRBV7-2	TRBJ2-3	few	CASSKAGGLTDTQYF
TRBV11-1	TRBJ2-1	-	CASSLAGGLTSYNEQFF
TRBV6-7	TRBJ1-4	-	CASSYPDTNEKLFF
TRBV28	TRBJ2-7	few	CASSELTGTGVYEQYF
TRBV12-3/TRBV12-4	TRBJ2-7	few	CASSPTSGAPQHEQYF
TRBV5-1	TRBJ2-5	few	CASSTPPQTQYF
TRBV11-2	TRBJ2-2	many	CASSFGAGELFF
TRBV15	TRBJ1-4	few	CATSSPSGARPTNEKLFF
TRBV7-7	TRBJ2-5	-	CASSLRSGGETQYF
TRBV20-1	TRBJ2-7	-	CSARDGQGGYEQYF
TRBV7-9	TRBJ2-7	few	CASSGGLAGVNYEQYF
TRBV12-3/TRBV12-4	TRBJ2-7	-	CASSGWGSGLNEQYF
TRBV7-3	TRBJ1-5	-	CASSPTGGVVNQPQHF
TRBV27	TRBJ2-7	-	CASSLRAGSSSYEQYF
TRBV10-2	TRBJ2-5	few	CASSDSSGRGWETQYF
TRBV5-1	TRBJ1-2	-	CASTLRGFDGGYTF
TRBV7-3	TRBJ2-7	few	CASSLTGTETYEQYF